Listed here are 14 T cell receptor beta chains from one sample, sequenced in a study of cytotoxic CD8 clonotypes in ibrutinib-treated CLL (dated by TCRdb to 2020 to 2022). The library came from the immunoSEQ multiplex PCR assay. The table was pulled from immuneACCESS by TCRdb, which kept in-frame rearrangements only. Such tables lose some clones; where checked, under half of the loss comes from unresolved V genes, and the rest has no known cause. The sample table lists hundreds of thousands of clones, 70% of them with a count of one. Roughly 14% of the sample belongs to the ten largest clones. The time point label for this specimen denotes: 20 to 25 months on ibrutinib. The input for sequencing was PBMCs, taken after 24 months of ibrutinib treatment. The origin of the receptors is a human donor with chronic lymphocytic leukemia.

J is TRBJ2-7 and V is TRBV27; TRBD2 might be the D (6 bases). CDR3 length equals 14 residues. CDR1 and CDR2 (germline): MNHEY, SMNVEV (reference sequence). Trimming removed 2 bases from V and 5 bases from J, with 13 bases in between. The CDR3 DNA reads TGTGCCAGCAGTTTAGGTGGATGGGGGGACGAGCAGTACTTC. Translated, it gives CASSLGGWGDEQYF.

The chain links TRBV4-2 to TRBJ1-4, with D perhaps matching TRBD1 (5 bases). CDR1 and CDR2 from the germline V gene are LGHNA and YNFKEQ. V was pared by 0 bases and J by 2 bases, with 16 bases between. The CDR3 runs 18 residues. The CDR3 spells CASSQDPAGMTTNEKLFF. CDR3 bases: TGTGCCAGCAGCCAAGACCCAGCAGGGATGACGACTAATGAAAAACTGTTTTTT.

This chain connects TRBV10-3 to TRBJ1-5; D might be TRBD1 (6 bases). V was clipped by 3 bases and J by 1 base, with 7 bases between them. The CDR3 totals 14 residues. CDR1 is ENHRY and CDR2 is SYGVKD in the germline V gene. CDR3 residues: CAISEGQSNQPQHF. As DNA, the CDR3 is TGTGCCATCAGTGAAGGACAGAGCAATCAGCCCCAGCATTTT.

The CDR3 DNA follows: TGTGCCAGCAGTTCCGGGACAGGGGACCCCGGGGAGCTGTTTTTT. Translated: CASSSGTGDPGELFF. This chain uses TRBV6-6 with TRBJ2-2; 10 bases are a match to TRBD1. Trimming took 4 bases from V and 6 from J; bases not matched to a gene: 5. There are 15 residues in the CDR3. The germline V gene has CDR1 MNHNY and CDR2 SVGAGI (reference sequence).

The rearrangement uses TRBV28 and TRBJ1-5; D is ambiguous. In germline, CDR1 is MDHEN, CDR2 SYDVKM. The CDR3 runs to 14 residues. V was clipped by 5 bases and J by 0 bases, with 8 bases between them. CDR3 in amino acids: CASSDPYSNQPQHF. The CDR3 DNA reads as TGTGCCAGCAGTGACCCTTATAGCAATCAGCCCCAGCATTTT.

The chain carries TRBV19 and TRBJ1-5; no firm D call. V lost 8 bases, J lost 6 bases, and 14 bases lay in between. Germline-derived CDR1 and CDR2 are LNHDA and SQIVND (reference sequence). The CDR3 length is 13 residues. CDR3 DNA sequence: TGTGCCAGTGGACCTCTCCGGGGTCAGCCCCAGCATTTT. Translated: CASGPLRGQPQHF.

The J gene is TRBJ2-2, the V gene TRBV6-6, with a weak D call TRBD2 (6 bases). Trimming removed 5 bases at V and 6 bases at J, with 13 bases between. The CDR3 is 14 amino acids. Germline loops: CDR1 MNHNY, CDR2 SVGAGI (reference sequence). The CDR3 nucleotides read TGTGCCAGCAGTACCACTAGCTCTGCCGGGGAGCTGTTTTTT. It yields the protein CASSTTSSAGELFF.

J is TRBJ1-2 and V is TRBV7-9; 8 bases line up with TRBD1. V was clipped by 5 bases and J by 4 bases; unmatched bases: 6. The germline gives CDR1 SEHNR, CDR2 FQNEAQ (reference sequence). The CDR3 totals 14 residues. In DNA, the CDR3 is TGTGCCAGCAGCCCCGGGACAGGATTCTATGGCTACACCTTC. Its translation is CASSPGTGFYGYTF. The full variable domain, completed using reference TRBV7-9 and TRBJ1-2, is DTGVSQNPRHKITKRGQNVTFRCDPISEHNRLYWYRQTLGQGPEFLTYFQNEAQLEKSRLLSDRFSAERPKGSFSTLEIQRTEQGDSAMYLCASSPGTGFYGYTFGSGTRLTVV.

The rearrangement links TRBV2 to TRBJ1-2; D gene ambiguous. Trimming took off 3 bases at V and 0 bases at J, with 8 bases between the two ends. The germline V gene has CDR1 SNHLY and CDR2 FYNNEI. There are 14 residues in the CDR3. Written as DNA, the CDR3 is TGTGCCAGCAGTGAGGGGAGACCTAACTATGGCTACACCTTC. Translating gives CASSEGRPNYGYTF. Full variable domain (missing parts from reference TRBV2 and TRBJ1-2): EPEVTQTPSHQVTQMGQEVILRCVPISNHLYFYWYRQILGQKVEFLVSFYNNEISEKSEIFDDQFSVERPDGSNFTLKIRSTKLEDSAMYFCASSEGRPNYGYTFGSGTRLTVV.

CDR3 protein: CASSLVGQSINEKLFF. In DNA, the CDR3 is TGTGCCAGCAGCTTAGTAGGACAGAGTATTAATGAAAAACTGTTTTTT. The genes are TRBV7-2 and TRBJ1-4; TRBD1 is a possible D gene (6 bases). Trimming took 1 base from V and 4 from J, leaving 13 bases between them. The CDR3 is 16 amino acids. Germline V gene lookup returns CDR1 SGHTA and CDR2 FQGNSA. The full variable domain, in which reference TRBV7-2 and TRBJ1-4 provide the parts outside the CDR3, is GAGVSQSPSNKVTEKGKDVELRCDPISGHTALYWYRQSLGQGLEFLIYFQGNSAPDKSGLPSDRFSAERTGGSVSTLTIQRTQQEDSAVYLCASSLVGQSINEKLFFGSGTQLSVL.

V and J are TRBV19 and TRBJ2-1, with a tentative D call TRBD2 (6 bases). Germline CDR1 is LNHDA and CDR2 is SQIVND (reference sequence). The germline V and J ends were trimmed by 8 bases and 7 bases, with 18 bases remaining between them. The CDR3 extends over 14 amino acids. CDR3 region: CASDSTGGINEQFF. The CDR3 coding sequence is TGTGCCAGTGATTCGACCGGGGGAATAAATGAGCAGTTCTTC.

V is TRBV29-1 and J is TRBJ2-1, with TRBD2 matching over 11 bases. The V and J ends lost 1 base and 4 bases, in that order; junction bases with no gene match: 6. The CDR3 extends over 16 amino acids. CDR1 is SQVTM and CDR2 is ANQGSEA in the germline V gene. CDR3 coding DNA: TGCAGCGTTGAAGGGCTAGCGGGAGGCTTGTACAATGAGCAGTTCTTC. As protein: CSVEGLAGGLYNEQFF.

This chain uses TRBV28 with TRBJ1-5; 10 bases match TRBD1. The CDR3 length is 14 residues. From germline, CDR1 is MDHEN and CDR2 SYDVKM. V lost 6 bases to trimming and J lost 7 bases; unmatched junction nucleotides: 6. CDR3 DNA sequence: TGTGCCAGCAGGATCGACAGGGGGCGACAGCCCCAGCATTTT. As protein: CASRIDRGRQPQHF.

V gene TRBV4-3 combines with J gene TRBJ1-2; the match to TRBD1 covers 9 bases. CDR3 size: 17 residues. Unmatched junction bases numbered 16, after V lost 4 bases and J lost 7 bases. Germline V CDR1 and CDR2: LGHNA, YSLEER. CDR3 sequence (DNA): TGCGCCAGCAGCCGTACCCCGGGACAGGGAATCCCCTCTGGCTACACCTTC. Translation gives CASSRTPGQGIPSGYTF.